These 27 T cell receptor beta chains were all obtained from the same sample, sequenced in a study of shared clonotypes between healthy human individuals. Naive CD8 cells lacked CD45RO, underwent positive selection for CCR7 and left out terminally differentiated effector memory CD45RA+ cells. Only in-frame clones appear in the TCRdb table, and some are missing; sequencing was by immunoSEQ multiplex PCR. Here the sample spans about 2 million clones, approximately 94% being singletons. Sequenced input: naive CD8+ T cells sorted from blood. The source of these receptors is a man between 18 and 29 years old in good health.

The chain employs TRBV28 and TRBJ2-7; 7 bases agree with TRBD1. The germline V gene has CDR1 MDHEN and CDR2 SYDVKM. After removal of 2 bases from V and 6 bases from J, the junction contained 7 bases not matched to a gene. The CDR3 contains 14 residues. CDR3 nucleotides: TGTGCCAGCAGTTTAGCACAGGGGCTATTCGAGCAGTACTTC. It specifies CASSLAQGLFEQYF.

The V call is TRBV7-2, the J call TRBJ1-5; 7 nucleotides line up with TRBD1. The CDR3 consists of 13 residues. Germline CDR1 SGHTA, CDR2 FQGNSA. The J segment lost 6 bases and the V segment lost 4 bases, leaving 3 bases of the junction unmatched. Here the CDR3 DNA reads TGTGCCAGCAGCTGGACAGGTATTCAGCCCCAGCATTTT. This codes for CASSWTGIQPQHF.

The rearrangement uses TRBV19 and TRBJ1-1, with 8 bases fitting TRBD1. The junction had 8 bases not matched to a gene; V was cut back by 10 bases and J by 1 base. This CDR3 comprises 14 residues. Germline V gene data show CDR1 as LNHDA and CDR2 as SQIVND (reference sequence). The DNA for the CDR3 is TGTGCCACAATTGACAGGGGTTCGAACACTGAAGCTTTCTTT. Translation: CATIDRGSNTEAFF.

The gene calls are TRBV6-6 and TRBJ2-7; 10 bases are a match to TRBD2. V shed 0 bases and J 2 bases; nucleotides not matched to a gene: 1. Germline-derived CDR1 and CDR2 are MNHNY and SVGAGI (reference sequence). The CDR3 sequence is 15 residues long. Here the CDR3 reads CASSYSTSGTYEQYF. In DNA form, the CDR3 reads TGTGCCAGCAGTTACTCAACTAGCGGGACCTACGAGCAGTACTTC.

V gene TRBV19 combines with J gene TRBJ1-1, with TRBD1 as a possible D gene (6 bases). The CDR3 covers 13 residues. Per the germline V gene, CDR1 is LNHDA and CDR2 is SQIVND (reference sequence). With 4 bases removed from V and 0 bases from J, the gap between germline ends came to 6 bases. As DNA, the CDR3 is TGTGCCAGTAGTAGGACAGTGAACACTGAAGCTTTCTTT. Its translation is CASSRTVNTEAFF.

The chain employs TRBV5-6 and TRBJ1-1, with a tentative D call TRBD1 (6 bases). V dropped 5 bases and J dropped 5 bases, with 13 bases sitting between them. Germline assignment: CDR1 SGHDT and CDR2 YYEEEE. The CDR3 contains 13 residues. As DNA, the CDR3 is TGTGCCAGCAGTATCACAGGGAGGACTGAAGCTTTCTTT. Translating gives CASSITGRTEAFF.

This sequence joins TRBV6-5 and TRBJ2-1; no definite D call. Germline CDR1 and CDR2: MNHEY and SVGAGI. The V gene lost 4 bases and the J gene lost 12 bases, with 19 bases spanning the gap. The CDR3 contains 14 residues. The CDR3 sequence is CASSSDFVSLGQFF. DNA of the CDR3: TGTGCCAGCAGTTCCGACTTCGTAAGTCTGGGGCAGTTCTTC.

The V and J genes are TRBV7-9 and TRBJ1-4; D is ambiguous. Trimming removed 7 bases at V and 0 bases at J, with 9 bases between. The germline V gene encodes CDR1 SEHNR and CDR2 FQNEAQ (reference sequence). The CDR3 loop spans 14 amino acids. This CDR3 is CASTQAATNEKLFF. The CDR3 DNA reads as TGTGCCAGCACCCAAGCTGCAACTAATGAAAAACTGTTTTTT. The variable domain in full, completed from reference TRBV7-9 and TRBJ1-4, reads DTGVSQNPRHKITKRGQNVTFRCDPISEHNRLYWYRQTLGQGPEFLTYFQNEAQLEKSRLLSDRFSAERPKGSFSTLEIQRTEQGDSAMYLCASTQAATNEKLFFGSGTQLSVL.

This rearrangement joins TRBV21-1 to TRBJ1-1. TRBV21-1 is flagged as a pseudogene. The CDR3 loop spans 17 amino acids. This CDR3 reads CASSKVDPRTANTEAFF. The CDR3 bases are TGTGCCAGCAGCAAAGTGGACCCAAGGACGGCGAACACTGAAGCTTTCTTT.

In nucleotides, the CDR3 is TGTGCCAGCAGCCCTAGGACAGGGGTGACAGATACGCAGTATTTT. This sequence encodes CASSPRTGVTDTQYF. J is TRBJ2-3 and V is TRBV11-2; 9 bases are shared with TRBD1. CDR3 size: 15 residues. After removal of 5 bases from V and 3 bases from J, the junction contained 6 bases not matched to a gene. Per germline, CDR1 SGHAT and CDR2 FQNNGV.

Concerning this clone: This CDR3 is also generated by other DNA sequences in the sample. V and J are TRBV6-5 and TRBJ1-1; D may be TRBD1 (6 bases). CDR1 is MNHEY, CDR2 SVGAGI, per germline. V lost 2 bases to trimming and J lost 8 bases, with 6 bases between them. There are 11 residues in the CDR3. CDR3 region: CASSYGQEAFF. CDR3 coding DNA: TGTGCCAGCAGTTACGGACAGGAAGCTTTCTTT.

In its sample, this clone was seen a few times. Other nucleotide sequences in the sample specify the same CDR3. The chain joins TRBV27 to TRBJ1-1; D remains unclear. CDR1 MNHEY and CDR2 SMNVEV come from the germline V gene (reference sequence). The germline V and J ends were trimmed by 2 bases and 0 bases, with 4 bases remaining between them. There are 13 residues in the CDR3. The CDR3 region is CASSLNLNTEAFF. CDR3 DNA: TGTGCCAGCAGTTTAAACCTGAACACTGAAGCTTTCTTT.

CDR3 protein: CASSYLEGRTEAFF. For the CDR3, the DNA is TGTGCCAGCAGCTACCTGGAGGGAAGGACTGAAGCTTTCTTT. J is TRBJ1-1 and V is TRBV6-6; D remains unclear. Germline CDR1 MNHNY, CDR2 SVGAGI (reference sequence). The CDR3 runs 14 residues. V was trimmed by 6 bases and J by 5 bases, leaving 16 bases between them.

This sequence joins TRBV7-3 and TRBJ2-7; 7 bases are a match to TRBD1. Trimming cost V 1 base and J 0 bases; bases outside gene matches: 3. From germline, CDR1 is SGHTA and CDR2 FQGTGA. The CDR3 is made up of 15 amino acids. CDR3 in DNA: TGTGCCAGCAGCTTAAGTACAGGGGACTCCTACGAGCAGTACTTC. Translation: CASSLSTGDSYEQYF.

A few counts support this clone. CDR3 DNA sequence: TGCAGCGTAGGGTTACAGGGTCAATTAGGAGAGACCCAGTACTTC. Residues: CSVGLQGQLGETQYF. The rearrangement joins TRBV29-1 to TRBJ2-5, with D perhaps TRBD1 (6 bases). Germline CDR1 SQVTM, CDR2 ANQGSEA. There are 15 residues in the CDR3. The ends were cut back, 6 bases at V and 4 bases at J, with 21 bases in the middle.

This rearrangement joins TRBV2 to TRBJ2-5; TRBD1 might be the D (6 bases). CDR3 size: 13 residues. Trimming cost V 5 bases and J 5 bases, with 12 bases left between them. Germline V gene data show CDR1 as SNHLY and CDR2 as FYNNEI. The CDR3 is CASSPGQWETQYF. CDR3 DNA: TGTGCCAGCAGTCCGGGACAATGGGAGACCCAGTACTTC.

The CDR3 loop is CASIGQGGNQPQHF. CDR3 nucleotides: TGTGCCAGTATCGGGCAGGGGGGCAATCAGCCCCAGCATTTT. The chain uses TRBV19 and TRBJ1-5, with 7 bases that match TRBD1. The germline V gene has CDR1 LNHDA and CDR2 SQIVND (reference sequence). After removal of 7 bases from V and 2 bases from J, the junction contained 5 bases not matched to a gene. This CDR3 is 14 amino acids long.

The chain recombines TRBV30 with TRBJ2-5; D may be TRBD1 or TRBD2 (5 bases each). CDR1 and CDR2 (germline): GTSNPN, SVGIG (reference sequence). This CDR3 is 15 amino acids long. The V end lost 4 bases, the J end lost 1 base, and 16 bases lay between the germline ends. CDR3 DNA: TGTGCCTGGATGAGGGGTCTAGGGACCCAAGAGACCCAGTACTTC. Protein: CAWMRGLGTQETQYF.

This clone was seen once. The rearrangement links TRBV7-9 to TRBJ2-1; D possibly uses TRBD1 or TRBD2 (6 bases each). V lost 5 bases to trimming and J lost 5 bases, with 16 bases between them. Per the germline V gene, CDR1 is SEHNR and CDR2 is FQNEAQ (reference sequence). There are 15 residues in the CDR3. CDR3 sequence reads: CASSTPGAVNNEQFF. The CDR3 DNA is TGTGCCAGCAGCACCCCGGGGGCAGTGAACAATGAGCAGTTCTTC.

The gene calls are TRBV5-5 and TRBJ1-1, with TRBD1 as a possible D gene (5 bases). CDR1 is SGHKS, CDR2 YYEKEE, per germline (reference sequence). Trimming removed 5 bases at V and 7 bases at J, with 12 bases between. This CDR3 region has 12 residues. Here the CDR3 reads CASSSTEVEAFF. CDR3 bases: TGTGCCAGCAGTTCGACAGAGGTTGAAGCTTTCTTT.

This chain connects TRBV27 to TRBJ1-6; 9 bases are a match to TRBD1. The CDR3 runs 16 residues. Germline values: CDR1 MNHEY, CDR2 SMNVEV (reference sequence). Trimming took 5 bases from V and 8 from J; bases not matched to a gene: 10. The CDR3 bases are TGTGCCAGCAGTCCGCGGATGGGACAGGGATATTCACCCCTCCACTTT. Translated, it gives CASSPRMGQGYSPLHF.

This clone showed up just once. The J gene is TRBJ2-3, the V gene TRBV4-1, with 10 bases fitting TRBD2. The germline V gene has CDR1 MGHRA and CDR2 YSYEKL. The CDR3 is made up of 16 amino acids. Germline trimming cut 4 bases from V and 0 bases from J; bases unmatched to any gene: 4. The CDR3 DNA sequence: TGCGCCAGCAGCCCCCTAGCGGGGGCTAGCACAGATACGCAGTATTTT. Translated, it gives CASSPLAGASTDTQYF.

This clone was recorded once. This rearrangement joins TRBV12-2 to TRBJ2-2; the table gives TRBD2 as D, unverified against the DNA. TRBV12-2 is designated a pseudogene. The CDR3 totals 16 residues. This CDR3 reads CASRLPLEGATGELFF. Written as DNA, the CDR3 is TGTGCAAGTCGCCTCCCCCTTGAGGGAGCCACCGGGGAGCTGTTTTTT.

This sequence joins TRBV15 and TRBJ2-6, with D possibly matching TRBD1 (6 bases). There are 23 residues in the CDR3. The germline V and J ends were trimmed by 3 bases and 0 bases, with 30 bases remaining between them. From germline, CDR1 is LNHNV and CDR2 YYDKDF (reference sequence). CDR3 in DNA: TGTGCCACCAGCAGCGACAGGCTCATAAACCTCTGGACCCTCTCCTCTGGGGCCAACGTCCTGACTTTC. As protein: CATSSDRLINLWTLSSGANVLTF. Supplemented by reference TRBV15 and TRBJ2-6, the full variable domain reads DAMVIQNPRYQVTQFGKPVTLSCSQTLNHNVMYWYQQKSSQAPKLLFHYYDKDFNNEADTPDNFQSRRPNTSFCFLDIRSPGLGDTAMYLCATSSDRLINLWTLSSGANVLTFGAGSRLTVL.

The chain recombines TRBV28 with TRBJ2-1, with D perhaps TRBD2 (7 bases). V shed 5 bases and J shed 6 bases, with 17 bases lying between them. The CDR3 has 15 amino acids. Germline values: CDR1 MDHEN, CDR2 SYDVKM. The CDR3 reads CASSTREEGGNEQFF. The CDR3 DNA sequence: TGTGCCAGCAGTACCCGGGAGGAGGGGGGCAATGAGCAGTTCTTC.

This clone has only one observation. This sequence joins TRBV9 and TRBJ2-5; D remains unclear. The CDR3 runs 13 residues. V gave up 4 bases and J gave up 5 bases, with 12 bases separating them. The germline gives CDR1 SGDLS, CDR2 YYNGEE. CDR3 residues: CASSPPAGETQYF. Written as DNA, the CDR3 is TGTGCCAGCAGCCCCCCGGCCGGCGAGACCCAGTACTTC.

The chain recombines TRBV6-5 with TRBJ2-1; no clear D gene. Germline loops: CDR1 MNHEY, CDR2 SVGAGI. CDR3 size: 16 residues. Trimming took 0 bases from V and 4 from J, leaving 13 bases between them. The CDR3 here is CASSYSENEFYNEQFF. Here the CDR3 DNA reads TGTGCCAGCAGTTACTCGGAAAACGAGTTTTACAATGAGCAGTTCTTC.